This T cell receptor beta chain appears in the sequencing data of a study of control samples from healthy donors and cancer patients. Profiled with immunoSEQ multiplex PCR; TCRdb holds only in-frame clones, not every one. The table lists about 410,000 clones, around 90% of them singletons. Germline CDR1 reads MDHEN; CDR2 reads SYDVKM. The V segment lost 5 bases and the J segment 8 bases; nucleotides outside the gene matches: 8. This CDR3 has 13 residues. Sequencing was performed on PBMCs. The chain is built from TRBV28 and TRBJ1-2; 7 nucleotides line up with TRBD1. The origin of this receptor is a man aged 40-49 years with head and neck cancer. In nucleotides, the CDR3 is TGTGCCAGCAGTACAAACAACAGGGGCGGCTACACCTTC. It translates to CASSTNNRGGYTF.